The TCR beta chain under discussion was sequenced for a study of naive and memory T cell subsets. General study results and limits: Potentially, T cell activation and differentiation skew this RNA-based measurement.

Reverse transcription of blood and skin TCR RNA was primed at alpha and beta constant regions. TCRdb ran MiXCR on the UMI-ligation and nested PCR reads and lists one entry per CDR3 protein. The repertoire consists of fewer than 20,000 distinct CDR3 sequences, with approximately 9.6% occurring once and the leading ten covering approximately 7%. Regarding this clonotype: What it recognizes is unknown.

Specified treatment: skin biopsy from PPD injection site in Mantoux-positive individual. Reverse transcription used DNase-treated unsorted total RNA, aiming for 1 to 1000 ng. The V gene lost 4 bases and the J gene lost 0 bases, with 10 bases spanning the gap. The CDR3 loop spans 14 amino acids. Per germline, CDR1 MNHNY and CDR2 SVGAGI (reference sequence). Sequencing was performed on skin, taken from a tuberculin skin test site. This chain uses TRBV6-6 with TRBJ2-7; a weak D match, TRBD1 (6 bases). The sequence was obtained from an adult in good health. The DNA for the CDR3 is TGTGCCAGCAGTTTGGACAGCAACTCCTACGAGCAGTACTTC. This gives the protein CASSLDSNSYEQYF.